Listed below are T cell receptor beta chains from one sample, sequenced in a study of shared clonotypes between healthy human individuals. Data came from immunoSEQ multiplex PCR; TCRdb stores just in-frame clones and leaves some out. The sample lists fewer than 850,000 clones; roughly 88% were seen once. The sample taken for sequencing was memory CD8+ T cells from PBMCs. These receptor sequences come from a man aged 18 to 29 in good health. Some clones in this sample may be carry-over from other donors' samples. The CDR3 runs from the conserved cysteine through the conserved F or W. D genes are given only for firm matches. Clone size is shown for a subset of rows, as once, few, many or a class of expanded clone.

v_gene,j_gene,abundance,d_gene,CDR3aa,CDR3nt
TRBV9,TRBJ2-7,.,TRBD1,CASSAGTGAWEQYF,TGTGCCAGCAGCGCCGGGACAGGGGCTTGGGAGCAGTACTTC
TRBV7-9,TRBJ1-2,.,.,CASSPKSGAEGYGYTF,TGTGCCAGCAGCCCTAAATCAGGGGCTGAGGGCTATGGCTACACCTTC
TRBV7-9,TRBJ1-1,.,.,CASSPGENTEAFF,TGTGCCAGCAGTCCGGGGGAGAACACTGAAGCTTTCTTT
TRBV19,TRBJ1-1,.,.,CASSTTADTEAFF,TGTGCCAGTAGTACGACGGCGGACACTGAAGCTTTCTTT
TRBV7-9,TRBJ1-4,.,TRBD1,CASSQGESIEKLFF,TGTGCCAGCAGCCAGGGGGAGTCGATTGAAAAACTGTTTTTT
TRBV27,TRBJ2-6,many,TRBD2,CASSLGGREAPGANVLTF,TGTGCCAGCAGTTTAGGGGGGAGGGAAGCCCCTGGGGCCAACGTCCTGACTTTC
TRBV30,TRBJ2-7,.,TRBD1,CAWSGADRGPPSYEQYF,TGTGCCTGGAGTGGGGCTGACAGGGGGCCCCCAAGTTACGAGCAGTACTTC
TRBV6-5,TRBJ1-1,once,TRBD1,CASSFRTGRGTEAFF,TGTGCCAGCAGTTTTCGGACAGGGAGGGGCACTGAAGCTTTCTTT
TRBV7-9,TRBJ2-2,.,.,CASSLDGRVTGELFF,TGTGCCAGCAGCTTAGACGGCAGGGTTACCGGGGAGCTGTTTTTT
TRBV20-1,TRBJ2-7,.,TRBD1,CSATDRAEQYF,TGCAGTGCTACCGACAGGGCCGAGCAGTACTTC
TRBV30,TRBJ2-2,.,TRBD2,CAWSLSRTSGSDTGELFF,TGTGCCTGGAGTCTCTCCCGGACTAGCGGGAGCGACACCGGGGAGCTGTTTTTT
TRBV7-3,TRBJ2-7,.,TRBD2,CASSLNGGRSYEQYF,TGTGCCAGCAGCTTAAACGGCGGGAGAAGCTACGAGCAGTACTTC
TRBV29-1,TRBJ2-7,few,.,CSVQGHLSYEQYF,TGCAGCGTACAGGGACATCTCTCCTACGAGCAGTACTTC
TRBV5-1,TRBJ1-3,.,.,CASSLDSNSGNTIYF,TGCGCCAGCAGCCTCGACAGCAACTCTGGAAACACCATATATTTT
TRBV7-3,TRBJ2-1,.,.,CASSSSGDEQFF,TGTGCCAGCAGCTCGAGCGGCGATGAGCAGTTCTTC
TRBV27,TRBJ2-7,.,TRBD1,CASSLPRLQGHHYEQYF,TGTGCCAGCAGTCTCCCGAGGTTACAGGGGCACCACTACGAGCAGTACTTC
TRBV6-1,TRBJ2-7,.,.,CASSGGEAYEQYF,TGTGCCAGCAGTGGCGGGGAAGCCTACGAGCAGTACTTC
TRBV27,TRBJ2-1,.,TRBD2,CASSTSPGTSRHEQFF,TGTGCCAGCAGTACATCCCCCGGGACTAGCAGACATGAGCAGTTCTTC
TRBV5-1,TRBJ2-1,.,TRBD2,CASSGLAVTYNEQFF,TGCGCCAGCAGCGGACTAGCGGTCACCTACAATGAGCAGTTCTTC
TRBV28,TRBJ2-1,.,TRBD2,CASSLGGLAGYNEQFF,TGTGCCAGCAGTTTAGGGGGACTAGCGGGATACAATGAGCAGTTCTTC
TRBV5-8,TRBJ1-6,.,.,CASSARLYNSPLHF,TGTGCCAGCAGCGCAAGGTTATATAATTCACCCCTCCACTTT
TRBV5-6,TRBJ1-2,.,.,CASSILWGAAALGYTF,TGTGCCAGCAGCATCCTTTGGGGGGCGGCTGCTCTGGGCTACACCTTC
TRBV7-2,TRBJ1-1,.,.,CASSFGTRNTEAFF,TGTGCCAGCAGCTTTGGGACGAGGAACACTGAAGCTTTCTTT
TRBV10-2,TRBJ1-4,.,TRBD1,CASSRQGMGANEKLFF,TGCGCCAGCAGCCGACAGGGGATGGGCGCTAATGAAAAACTGTTTTTT
TRBV7-9,TRBJ2-5,.,TRBD1,CASSSRQGAREETQYF,TGTGCCAGCAGCTCCCGGCAGGGGGCAAGGGAAGAGACCCAGTACTTC
TRBV7-3,TRBJ2-2,.,.,CASSFGTGELFF,TGTGCCAGCAGCTTCGGCACCGGGGAGCTGTTTTTT
TRBV10-3,TRBJ2-2,.,.,CAISDSSNRANTGELFF,TGTGCCATCAGTGATTCGTCTAATAGAGCCAACACCGGGGAGCTGTTTTTT
TRBV28,TRBJ1-5,.,.,CASSLGLNRLSNQPQHF,TGTGCCAGCAGCCTAGGACTAAACCGCCTTAGCAATCAGCCCCAGCATTTT
TRBV5-1,TRBJ1-2,.,.,CASSPDGPKGYTF,TGCGCCAGCAGCCCGGACGGGCCGAAGGGCTACACCTTC
TRBV29-1,TRBJ2-7,.,TRBD2,CSVEVSGTTGYEQYF,TGCAGCGTTGAAGTTAGCGGGACAACGGGTTACGAGCAGTACTTC
TRBV10-3,TRBJ1-1,few,.,CAISGGSGTEAFF,TGTGCCATCAGTGGCGGGAGTGGGACTGAAGCTTTCTTT
TRBV28,TRBJ2-7,.,.,CASSLSPGWGGYEQYF,TGTGCCAGCAGTTTATCCCCCGGGTGGGGCGGGTACGAGCAGTACTTC
TRBV7-9,TRBJ1-1,.,TRBD1,CASSLQGVNTEAFF,TGTGCCAGCAGCTTACAGGGGGTGAACACTGAAGCTTTCTTT